This T cell receptor (beta chain) was identified in a study of blood T cell repertoires in COVID-19. Trimming stripped 0 bases from V and 0 bases from J, with 8 bases between. The CDR3 contains 15 residues. The V gene's germline CDR1 is SGHRS and CDR2 YFSETQ. Repertoires were generated with immunoSEQ multiplex PCR, while TCRdb's copy carries only in-frame clones and drops some. The repertoire holds about 210,000 clones, with about four fifths as singletons. The chain links TRBV5-1 to TRBJ2-3; no reliable D call. The sequenced sample was peripheral blood. This receptor was taken from a man aged 50 to 60 with active or convalescent COVID-19. The CDR3 region is CASSLASGSTDTQYF. In nucleotides, the CDR3 is TGCGCCAGCAGCTTGGCCAGTGGCAGCACAGATACGCAGTATTTT.